This TCR beta chain was sequenced for a study of shared clonotypes between healthy human individuals. At the deep level, the assay was run. Repertoires were generated with immunoSEQ multiplex PCR, while TCRdb's copy carries only in-frame clones and drops some. The data show around 1,000,000 clones, about 72% seen once. Broader study findings: Sampling included only blood; tissue repertoires likely differ.

Remarks on this clone: The antigen remains unidentified.

The V end was cut by 5 bases, the J end by 3 bases, with 10 bases between. The CDR3 runs 13 residues. CDR1 is MGHRA and CDR2 is YSYEKL in the germline V gene. The chain carries TRBV4-1 and TRBJ2-5; the D is unclear. This receptor was obtained from a man between 18 and 35 years old in good health. Some clones in this sample may be carry-over from other donors' samples. Sequences were obtained from memory CD4+ T cells from PBMCs. Indicated subset: CD45RA-negative fraction. The CDR3 DNA follows: TGCGCCAGCAGCAGGGCGTTGGAAGAGACCCAGTACTTC. The encoded protein is CASSRALEETQYF.